This T cell receptor beta chain was recorded in a study of T cell clonotyping in hematopoietic cell transplantation. Germline assignment: CDR1 LNHDA and CDR2 SQIVND (reference sequence). V was clipped by 3 bases and J by 4 bases, with 12 bases between them. The CDR3 runs to 14 residues. Clones were read by immunoSEQ multiplex PCR, and TCRdb kept only the in-frame ones, dropping some. Of about 45,000 clones detected, about 93% appear once; the ten largest clones hold roughly 0.85%. The V gene is TRBV19, the J gene TRBJ1-2; D is uncertain. Sequenced input: peripheral blood mononuclear cells. This clonotype was sampled from a woman aged 45-59 years in good health. Some clones in this sample may be carry-over from other donors' samples. This CDR3 is CASSIDAMGYGYTF. The DNA for the CDR3 is TGTGCCAGTAGTATCGATGCAATGGGCTATGGCTACACCTTC.